The T cell receptor beta chain described here comes from a study of T cells in localized non-small cell lung cancer. Worth noting for this clone: Its matching antigen is unknown.

The germline gives CDR1 LGHNA, CDR2 YNFKEQ. V was shortened by 4 bases and J by 3 bases, with 14 bases between the two germline ends. This CDR3 contains 15 residues. Study-wide results and limits: Greater T cell density in blood accompanied longer overall survival. Compared with tumor, uninvolved adjacent lung displayed greater T cell clonality, ranking highest overall. Sequencing, confined to only one tumor region, leaves heterogeneity possible. Out of the top 100 tumor clones, a median approximately 50 were seen in adjacent lung.

Libraries were prepared by immunoSEQ multiplex PCR; TCRdb keeps only in-frame clonotypes and omits some of them. The repertoire holds some 25,000 clones, with approximately 89% as singletons. The origin of this receptor is a woman aged 35-75 years with stage III lung adenocarcinoma. The sequencing used peripheral blood mononuclear cells, collected before any cancer treatment. V and J are TRBV4-2 and TRBJ2-3, with TRBD2 as a possible D gene (5 bases). CDR3 region: CASSPASLRTDTQYF. The CDR3 DNA reads as TGTGCCAGCAGCCCCGCTAGCCTAAGGACAGATACGCAGTATTTT.